The 19 T cell receptor beta chains below all came from one sample that was sequenced in a study of cytomegalovirus exposure and HLA in healthy donors (dated by TCRdb to about 2017). Receptor amplification or capture employed the immunoSEQ multiplex PCR assay. TCRdb re-hosts the immuneACCESS table, in-frame sequences only. Its copies lack some clones; in the studies checked, an unresolved V gene accounts for under half of them, and the cause for the rest is not known. In all, the sample holds roughly 330,000 clones, and around 90% of those were seen once. Roughly 1.1% of the sample goes to the ten largest clones. Sequencing was done on a sample of PBMCs. These receptors all stem from a woman in her thirties in good health and CMV-seropositive.

The genes are TRBV11-2 and TRBJ2-2; 9 bases align to TRBD1. The V and J ends lost 6 bases and 8 bases, in that order; junction bases with no gene match: 13. Germline V gene lookup returns CDR1 SGHAT and CDR2 FQNNGV. The length of the CDR3 is 16 residues. CDR3 sequence (DNA): TGTGCCAGCAGGACTCAGGGACAGGGTGCAGGAGGGGAGCTGTTTTTT. It specifies CASRTQGQGAGGELFF. Drawing the rest from reference TRBV11-2 and TRBJ2-2, the complete variable domain is EAGVAQSPRYKIIEKRQSVAFWCNPISGHATLYWYQQILGQGPKLLIQFQNNGVVDDSQLPKDRFSAERLKGVDSTLKIQPAKLEDSAVYLCASRTQGQGAGGELFFGEGSRLTVL.

This sequence joins TRBV19 and TRBJ2-5; TRBD1 might be the D (6 bases). From germline, CDR1 is LNHDA and CDR2 SQIVND (reference sequence). Trimming stripped 4 bases from V and 2 bases from J, with 11 bases between. The CDR3 runs to 14 residues. CDR3 amino acids: CASSTGTPQETQYF. CDR3 in DNA: TGTGCCAGTAGTACAGGGACACCGCAAGAGACCCAGTACTTC.

The chain combines TRBV6-5 with TRBJ2-4; D not certain. Looked up from germline, CDR1 is MNHEY and CDR2 is SVGAGI. This CDR3 has 14 residues. Between the trimmed V and J ends, which lost 5 bases and 1 base, there was a span of 9 bases. The CDR3 is CASSILGAKNIQYF. CDR3 bases: TGTGCCAGCAGTATCCTTGGGGCCAAAAACATTCAGTACTTC.

The rearrangement joins TRBV7-2 to TRBJ1-6, with 9 bases matching TRBD1. Germline CDR1 reads SGHTA; CDR2 reads FQGNSA. V gave up 5 bases and J gave up 8 bases; unmatched junction bases: 4. This CDR3 region has 14 residues. The CDR3 sequence: CASSNRDRDSPLHF. In DNA form, the CDR3 reads TGTGCCAGCAGCAACCGGGACAGGGATTCACCCCTCCACTTT. Supplemented by reference TRBV7-2 and TRBJ1-6, the full variable domain reads GAGVSQSPSNKVTEKGKDVELRCDPISGHTALYWYRQSLGQGLEFLIYFQGNSAPDKSGLPSDRFSAERTGGSVSTLTIQRTQQEDSAVYLCASSNRDRDSPLHFGNGTRLTVT.

The gene calls are TRBV28 and TRBJ1-4, with a tentative D call TRBD1 (5 bases). The germline V gene has CDR1 MDHEN and CDR2 SYDVKM. V gave up 4 bases and J gave up 2 bases, with 17 bases separating them. The CDR3 spans 17 residues. The chain's CDR3 is CASSSSGTGWTNEKLFF. In DNA form, the CDR3 reads TGTGCCAGCAGTTCCTCGGGGACGGGGTGGACTAATGAAAAACTGTTTTTT.

The chain uses TRBV11-2 and TRBJ2-1, with 8 bases identical to TRBD2. Germline loops: CDR1 SGHAT, CDR2 FQNNGV. The CDR3 is 16 residues long. Trimming cost V 5 bases and J 7 bases; bases outside gene matches: 13. The CDR3 spells CASSHPGGVRGNEQFF. The CDR3 coding sequence is TGTGCCAGCAGCCATCCGGGAGGGGTAAGGGGAAATGAGCAGTTCTTC.

The chain recombines TRBV5-1 with TRBJ2-3; D may be TRBD2 (6 bases). V lost 3 bases, J lost 0 bases, and 20 bases lay in between. The V gene's germline CDR1 is SGHRS and CDR2 YFSETQ. The length of the CDR3 is 18 residues. The CDR3 DNA sequence: TGCGCCAGCAGCTCCGGACTAAGCCCAATATTGAGCACAGATACGCAGTATTTT. Protein sequence: CASSSGLSPILSTDTQYF. Full variable domain (remainder filled in from reference TRBV5-1 and TRBJ2-3): KAGVTQTPRYLIKTRGQQVTLSCSPISGHRSVSWYQQTPGQGLQFLFEYFSETQRNKGNFPGRFSGRQFSNSRSEMNVSTLELGDSALYLCASSSGLSPILSTDTQYFGPGTRLTVL.

This sequence joins TRBV28 and TRBJ2-1; TRBD2 matches at 10 bases. From germline, CDR1 is MDHEN and CDR2 SYDVKM. The CDR3 runs to 15 residues. The V gene end was trimmed by 8 bases and the J gene end by 10 bases; junction bases not matched to a gene: 14. The CDR3, as DNA: TGTGCCAGCGGAGGTCAACTAGCGGGAAAACGGGAGCAGTTCTTC. Translation: CASGGQLAGKREQFF. The variable domain in full, completed from reference TRBV28 and TRBJ2-1, reads DVKVTQSSRYLVKRTGEKVFLECVQDMDHENMFWYRQDPGLGLRLIYFSYDVKMKEKGDIPEGYSVSREKKERFSLILESASTNQTSMYLCASGGQLAGKREQFFGPGTRLTVL.

This chain uses TRBV6-5 with TRBJ2-7, with 11 bases fitting TRBD2. The CDR3 runs to 15 residues. The germline CDR1 and CDR2 sequences are MNHEY and SVGAGI. J gave up 5 bases and V 6 bases, and 9 bases lay outside the gene matches. CDR3 coding DNA: TGTGCCAGCAGCACTCCTAGCGGGAGGTCCCACGAGCAGTACTTC. Amino acid sequence: CASSTPSGRSHEQYF.

This sequence joins TRBV19 and TRBJ1-6, with TRBD1 as a possible D gene (6 bases). This CDR3 has 16 residues. Trimming stripped 4 bases from V and 0 bases from J, with 10 bases between. Germline V gene sequence: CDR1 LNHDA, CDR2 SQIVND (reference sequence). This chain's CDR3 is CASSTGVFSYNSPLHF. DNA of the CDR3: TGTGCCAGTAGTACAGGGGTATTCTCCTATAATTCACCCCTCCACTTT. Filled out from reference TRBV19 and TRBJ1-6, the complete variable domain reads DGGITQSPKYLFRKEGQNVTLSCEQNLNHDAMYWYRQDPGQGLRLIYYSQIVNDFQKGDIAEGYSVSREKKESFPLTVTSAQKNPTAFYLCASSTGVFSYNSPLHFGNGTRLTVT.

This clone was detected once. The rearrangement uses TRBV20-1 and TRBJ2-7; D gene uncertain. Trimming took 4 bases from V and 6 from J, leaving 10 bases between them. Per the germline V gene, CDR1 is DFQATT and CDR2 is SNEGSKA (reference sequence). This CDR3 region has 11 residues. The chain's CDR3 is CSAIFSREQYF. The CDR3 DNA follows: TGCAGTGCTATCTTTAGTCGCGAGCAGTACTTC.

This rearrangement joins TRBV2 to TRBJ1-6; D remains ambiguous. Per the germline V gene, CDR1 is SNHLY and CDR2 is FYNNEI. The CDR3 is 17 residues long. The germline V and J ends were trimmed by 3 bases and 0 bases, with 12 bases remaining between them. The CDR3 reads CASSDWAGSSYNSPLHF. In nucleotides, the CDR3 is TGTGCCAGCAGTGATTGGGCAGGCAGCTCCTATAATTCACCCCTCCACTTT.

The rearrangement joins TRBV4-3 to TRBJ1-1; TRBD1 might be the D (6 bases). Germline values: CDR1 LGHNA, CDR2 YSLEER. The V end was cut by 0 bases, the J end by 3 bases, with 17 bases between. The CDR3 contains 17 residues. The CDR3 coding sequence is TGCGCCAGCAGCCAAGACCCCCCCTCGACAGGAGACACTGAAGCTTTCTTT. It translates to CASSQDPPSTGDTEAFF.

The gene calls are TRBV11-2 and TRBJ2-1; D ambiguous. V lost 0 bases to trimming and J lost 4 bases, with 13 bases between them. CDR1 and CDR2 from the germline V gene are SGHAT and FQNNGV. This CDR3 contains 16 residues. The CDR3 loop reads CASSLEGSTQYNEQFF. The CDR3 bases are TGTGCCAGCAGCTTAGAGGGCTCAACTCAATACAATGAGCAGTTCTTC.

This clone was observed a single time. The genes are TRBV6-5 and TRBJ2-3, with D possibly TRBD2 on 6 matching bases. V shed 7 bases and J shed 2 bases, with 16 bases lying between them. Germline V gene lookup returns CDR1 MNHEY and CDR2 SVGAGI. The CDR3 is 15 residues long. The CDR3 is CASTRTGLITDTQYF. The CDR3 nucleotides read TGTGCCAGCACCCGGACGGGACTGATCACAGATACGCAGTATTTT.

This rearrangement joins TRBV6-5 to TRBJ2-7; the D gene is possibly TRBD1 (5 bases). The length of the CDR3 is 14 residues. V was trimmed by 2 bases and J by 0 bases, leaving 8 bases between them. Germline assignment: CDR1 MNHEY and CDR2 SVGAGI. CDR3 coding DNA: TGTGCCAGCAGTTACGTTCAGGGCTCCTACGAGCAGTACTTC. Its protein is CASSYVQGSYEQYF.

The V and J genes are TRBV6-1 and TRBJ2-7, with 7 bases lining up with TRBD1. The junction had 6 bases not matched to a gene; V was cut back by 2 bases and J by 2 bases. Per germline, CDR1 MNHNS and CDR2 SASEGT. There are 15 residues in the CDR3. CDR3 protein: CASSEPGQPPYEQYF. CDR3 DNA sequence: TGTGCCAGCAGTGAACCGGGACAGCCACCCTACGAGCAGTACTTC.

Remarks on this clone: The sample holds other DNA sequences that translate to the same CDR3. CDR3 loop: CAWSVGLGEQYF. The CDR3 DNA is TGTGCCTGGAGTGTTGGTTTGGGCGAGCAGTACTTC. The chain links TRBV30 to TRBJ2-7; D not resolved. In germline, CDR1 is GTSNPN, CDR2 SVGIG (reference sequence). The V and J ends lost 0 bases and 6 bases respectively, with 9 bases between them. The CDR3 consists of 12 residues.

V is TRBV6-1 and J is TRBJ2-1, with TRBD2 as a possible D gene (6 bases). V lost 4 bases, J lost 6 bases, and 13 bases lay in between. CDR1 and CDR2 from the germline V gene are MNHNS and SASEGT. CDR3 length equals 14 residues. The CDR3 DNA follows: TGTGCCAGCAGTGTCTTGGGACTGGCCAATGAGCAGTTCTTC. This gives the protein CASSVLGLANEQFF.